In this sample, the clone carrying this T cell receptor (beta chain) turned up a few times. Other DNA sequences in the same sample also yield this CDR3. Trimming stripped 2 bases from V and 0 bases from J, with 9 bases between. The CDR3 loop spans 15 amino acids. CDR1 is SGHRS and CDR2 is YFSETQ in the germline V gene. The data belong to a study of Ad26.COV2.S vaccination and SARS-CoV-2 variants. Study in general: The donor belonged to the COV1001 Ad26.COV2.S trial arm.

Noted treatment: around 19 received Ad26.COV2.S at low or high dose, single or two shots; roughly five received placebo; per-sample allocation not given. Sampling was done on day 63 after the first vaccine or placebo injection. Method: immunoSEQ multiplex PCR; TCRdb's copy keeps in-frame clones and lacks some. Among some 480,000 clones listed, around 88% were seen once. The sample was peripheral blood, taken in a trial of Ad26.COV2.S vaccine versus placebo. The clonotype comes from a person between 18 and 65 years old who received the Ad26.COV2.S COVID-19 vaccine or a placebo. V is TRBV5-1 and J is TRBJ1-5; D unresolved. Written as DNA, the CDR3 is TGCGCCAGCAGCTTAGGAGGTGATAGCAATCAGCCCCAGCATTTT. This sequence encodes CASSLGGDSNQPQHF.